This T cell receptor (beta chain) was identified in a study of CD8+ T cells in alopecia areata (dated by TCRdb to 2016 to 2019). General notes on the study: The treated patients, all with moderate-to-severe alopecia areata, were enrolled in an open-label pilot trial of oral tofacitinib given at 5 to 10 mg twice daily. Patients received tofacitinib for 6 to 18 months and were then followed off drug for 6 months to check for delayed response and recurrence. To study T cell clonal expansion in alopecia areata, the researchers applied high-throughput TCRbeta sequencing to both the C3H/HeJ mouse model and human patients. Human TCRbeta sequencing covered scalp tissue and sorted CD4+ and CD8+ peripheral blood T cells from patchy and totalis/universalis alopecia areata patients and healthy controls. Patients on tofacitinib were biopsied at baseline and after 4 and 24 weeks of treatment, and several of the patients also had a later scalp biopsy. Scalp clonality was compared across normal scalp (n=4), patchy alopecia areata scalp (n=8), and alopecia totalis/universalis scalp (n=8). RNA was extracted with the PAXgene miRNA kit for fixed scalp, the miRNeasy kit for PBMCs, and the RNeasy kit for mouse skin. Amplification of TCRbeta CDR3 regions was done by immunoSEQ multiplex PCR using 35 Vbeta forward primers and 13 Jbeta reverse primers. Study-level results and caveats: TCR sequences shared between patients were less clear than in mice, possibly partly because of HLA diversity in the patient population. Compared with normal scalp, lesional scalp had higher clonality and more expanded CD8+ clones, particularly in alopecia totalis/universalis, a pattern that suggests antigenic drive. Unlike mouse skin, which is dominated by gammadelta T cells, normal human skin has resident alphabeta T cells that are also sequenced, and this complicates analysis of the scalp TCR repertoire.

This clone has a handful of counts. The clone's antigen remains unknown. No base quality values were provided; no much bigger clone lies one nucleotide off. The time point label, as the study defines it: baseline before oral tofacitinib. Peripheral blood and lesional scalp punch biopsies were obtained from patients with alopecia areata. PBMCs were isolated by density centrifugation and stained for CD3, CD4 and CD8, and CD4+ and CD8+ T cells were sorted on a FACSAria. The CDR3 sequence holds 13 residues, the cysteine and phenylalanine included. Just the 39-base CDR3 DNA is kept, in frame starting at base 1. The germline V gene supplies CDR1 SQVTM and CDR2 ANQGSEA. V is pared back by 7 bases and J by 0 bases, with 10 bases lying between the germline termini. The library was made by the immunoSEQ multiplex PCR assay. To provide template for TCR sequencing, every sample had RNA extracted and reverse transcribed into cDNA. First-strand cDNA was synthesized using SuperScript III with a 2:1 mix of oligo-dT and random hexamers. A synthetic immune receptor repertoire was used to gauge amplification bias, and whatever bias remained was removed computationally. As for how the authors treated the data: Raw reads were preprocessed for error removal, and CDR3 was defined according to IMGT conventions as running from the conserved cysteine to phenylalanine. Clonality was computed by normalizing Shannon entropy by log2 of the number of productive unique TCRs and subtracting the result from 1. Whether each scalp clone was CD4 or CD8 was inferred by checking scalp TCRbeta sequences against the CD4 and CD8 repertoires from sorted blood. In TCRdb, the immuneACCESS table is reduced to in-frame sequences with V and J assigned. These tables do not hold every clone; where another copy was compared, an unresolved V gene accounts for under half, and the others remain unexplained. From that table come the V and J calls and clone size; the DNA was used to work out D and trimming. The sample table holds around 61,000 clones, of which approximately 45% were seen once. The ten top clones hold about 15% of the sample.

This sequence was found in a human donor with alopecia areata. Recombination linked TRBV29-1 to TRBJ2-1; TRBD2 is perhaps the D gene, given 6 matching bases. Sequenced here: CD8+ T cells sorted from blood, sampled at week 0. The nucleotide sequence reads as follows: TGCAGCGCGGGGAGGAGCTCCTACAATGAGCAGTTCTTC. This translates into CSAGRSSYNEQFF.